These T cell receptor beta chains were read from a single sample in a study of shared clonotypes between healthy human individuals. Sequencing was performed with immunoSEQ multiplex PCR; in TCRdb, only in-frame clones are kept and a portion is missing. The sample has under 850,000 clones, roughly two thirds seen once. The specimen sequenced was memory CD4+ T cells sorted from blood. The receptors come from a woman under 40 in good health. The CDR3 runs from the conserved cysteine through the conserved F or W. The D gene is left open where the match is weak. Clone size is not always given. Where it is, it says once, few, many or a class for expanded clones.

NA,NA,TRBV6-4,15,TRBJ2-1,TGTGCCAGCAGTGTTTGGGCGGGACTGGTAGATGAGCAGTTCTTC,CASSVWAGLVDEQFF
NA,NA,TRBV5-1,14,TRBJ2-5,TGCGCCAGCAGCTTGGATAGGCCGGAAGAGACCCAGTACTTC,CASSLDRPEETQYF
NA,NA,TRBV2,14,TRBJ1-2,TGTGCCAGCAGTGTCCCTCCCAGGGACTATGGCTACACCTTC,CASSVPPRDYGYTF
NA,many,TRBV5-4,16,TRBJ2-2,TGTGCCAGCAGCGGGCCGGATGGACTTCGCGGCGGGGAGCTGTTTTTT,CASSGPDGLRGGELFF
NA,NA,TRBV7-9,13,TRBJ1-2,TGTGCCAGCAGCTTAGGACTTAACTATGGCTACACCTTC,CASSLGLNYGYTF
TRBD1,once,TRBV6-5,13,TRBJ1-4,TGTGCCAGCAGTTATGACAGGGACGAAAAACTGTTTTTT,CASSYDRDEKLFF
NA,NA,TRBV7-6,13,TRBJ2-5,TGTGCCAGCAGTAGAGGGGGGCGTGAGACCCAGTACTTC,CASSRGGRETQYF
TRBD1,NA,TRBV7-2,16,TRBJ1-5,TGTGCCAGCAGCTTAGCCGGCGACAGGGGCAATCAGCCCCAGCATTTT,CASSLAGDRGNQPQHF
NA,NA,TRBV30,13,TRBJ1-1,TGTGCCTGCCCGGGACACCCGAACACTGAAGCTTTCTTT,CACPGHPNTEAFF
NA,NA,TRBV11-2,16,TRBJ2-1,TGTGCCAGCAGCACAACCTATTCCCTCTCCTACAATGAGCAGTTCTTC,CASSTTYSLSYNEQFF
TRBD1,many,TRBV18,15,TRBJ1-2,TGTGCCAGCTCACCACGGGACAGGCCCACCAGGGGCTACACCTTC,CASSPRDRPTRGYTF
TRBD2,NA,TRBV7-8,16,TRBJ2-5,TGTGCCAGCAGCAAAGCGGGACTAGCGGGAAAAGAGACCCAGTACTTC,CASSKAGLAGKETQYF
TRBD1,NA,TRBV5-1,14,TRBJ2-5,TGCGCCAGCAGCTCCGGGACAGGAGGAGAGACCCAGTACTTC,CASSSGTGGETQYF
TRBD2,NA,TRBV7-8,13,TRBJ2-7,TGTGCCAGCAGCTTACAGCGGGAGGCGACCTGTGACTTC,CASSLQREATCDF
NA,many,TRBV12-5,20,TRBJ2-1,TGTGCTAGTGGTTTGGCCCTTCCTAGGACAGGGATCCTAGCGGCGGTTGAGCAGTTCTTC,CASGLALPRTGILAAVEQFF
NA,once,TRBV11-2,16,TRBJ2-2,TGTGCCAGCAGCCGGGCGCTAGGGGGGTATTCCGGGGAGCTGTTTTTT,CASSRALGGYSGELFF
NA,NA,TRBV15,14,TRBJ1-2,TGTGCCACCAGCAGGGACGGAGGGGGGCGAGGCTACACCTTC,CATSRDGGGRGYTF
NA,NA,TRBV30,13,TRBJ1-2,TGTGCCTGGAGTCCCCGGACATCCTTTGGCTACACCTTC,CAWSPRTSFGYTF
TRBD2,NA,TRBV4-1,18,TRBJ2-2,TGCGCCAGCAGCCAACTACTAGCGGGACCGCCCGGCACCGGGGAGCTGTTTTTT,CASSQLLAGPPGTGELFF
TRBD2,few,TRBV5-1,14,TRBJ2-3,TGCGCCAGTACCACGGGAGGGCCGGAAGATACGCAGTATTTT,CASTTGGPEDTQYF
NA,once,TRBV5-8,12,TRBJ2-7,TGTGCCAGCAGCTTCGCGAGACACGAGCAGTACTTC,CASSFARHEQYF
NA,NA,TRBV6-1,15,TRBJ2-7,TGTGCCAGCAGTGAACCGGGGGGCGCATCCTACGAGCAGTACTTC,CASSEPGGASYEQYF
NA,NA,TRBV15,13,TRBJ2-5,TGTGCCACTAGCAGGGACTTCAAAGAGACCCAGTACTTC,CATSRDFKETQYF
NA,NA,TRBV5-1,13,TRBJ2-3,TGCGCCAGCAGCTTGGAAATGGTTGATACGCAGTATTTT,CASSLEMVDTQYF
NA,NA,TRBV9,14,TRBJ2-5,TGTGCCAGCAGATCACTGTTGAAAGGAGAGACCCAGTACTTC,CASRSLLKGETQYF
NA,NA,TRBV27,13,TRBJ2-7,TGTGCCAGCAGTCCTTTGGACTCCTACGAGCAGTACTTC,CASSPLDSYEQYF
TRBD1,NA,TRBV23-1,18,TRBJ1-3,TGCGCCAGCAGTCAAGGGGATACGAGGGGGCTCCTGATTCACACCATATATTTT,CASSQGDTRGLLIHTIYF
NA,many,TRBV5-5,14,TRBJ2-7,TGTGCCAGCAGCGCCCTATGGGGACGCGACGAGCAGTACTTC,CASSALWGRDEQYF
NA,NA,TRBV6-5,15,TRBJ1-1,TGTGCCAGCAGTTACTTGCGGCAGGGGAACACTGAAGCTTTCTTT,CASSYLRQGNTEAFF
NA,NA,TRBV11-3,11,TRBJ2-3,TGTGCCAGCAGCTTGGGGGATACGCAGTATTTT,CASSLGDTQYF
NA,NA,TRBV4-1,14,TRBJ1-6,TGCGCCAGCAGCCAGGCAGGGCGGAATTCACCCCTCCACTTT,CASSQAGRNSPLHF
NA,few,TRBV5-1,15,TRBJ2-7,TGCGCCAGCAGCTTGGCCTTAGGGGAGGCCTACGAGCAGTACTTC,CASSLALGEAYEQYF
NA,NA,TRBV28,14,TRBJ1-4,TGTGCCAGCAGTTCAGCGTCAACTAATGAAAAACTGTTTTTT,CASSSASTNEKLFF
NA,NA,TRBV28,15,TRBJ2-1,TGTGCCAGCACCGAGCCCGGTCGTGGGGACAATGAGCAGTTCTTC,CASTEPGRGDNEQFF
NA,NA,TRBV7-3,12,TRBJ1-2,TGTGCCAGCAGCTCTAGAGGGGTTGTTCCCACCTTC,CASSSRGVVPTF
TRBD1,NA,TRBV6-4,16,TRBJ1-3,TGTGCCAGCAGTGGACAGGGGGGGGTCTCTGGAAACACCATATATTTT,CASSGQGGVSGNTIYF
TRBD2,few,TRBV7-9,13,TRBJ2-3,TGTGCCAGCAGCGCGGGAGGCACAGATACGCAGTATTTT,CASSAGGTDTQYF
TRBD2,few,TRBV19,14,TRBJ2-1,TGTGCCAGTACTAGCGGGTACGCCGCTGGTGAGCAGTTCTTC,CASTSGYAAGEQFF
NA,NA,TRBV10-2,15,TRBJ2-3,TGCGCCAGCAGTGAGCCAGCGGCCTACACAGATACGCAGTATTTT,CASSEPAAYTDTQYF
NA,NA,TRBV7-9,15,TRBJ2-7,TGTGCCAGCAGCTCCGGCCGTAGCCTCTCCTACGAGCAGTACTTC,CASSSGRSLSYEQYF
TRBD2,NA,TRBV5-4,15,TRBJ2-1,TGTGCCAGCAGCCTAGGGACTAGCTCTTACAATGAGCAGTTCTTC,CASSLGTSSYNEQFF
TRBD1,NA,TRBV28,14,TRBJ2-7,TGTGCCAGCACCTCCGGGACAGGGGCGGACGAGCAGTACTTC,CASTSGTGADEQYF
NA,NA,TRBV19,14,TRBJ1-1,TGTGCCAGTACGGCGGGGGGGTGGAACACTGAAGCTTTCTTT,CASTAGGWNTEAFF
NA,NA,TRBV6-1,14,TRBJ2-3,TGTGCCAGCAGTGAAGCGCGGCGGGCAGATACGCAGTATTTT,CASSEARRADTQYF
TRBD1,NA,TRBV6-5,15,TRBJ2-7,TGTGCCAGCAGTTACTTGGCAGGGGGTCTCTACGAGCAGTACTTC,CASSYLAGGLYEQYF